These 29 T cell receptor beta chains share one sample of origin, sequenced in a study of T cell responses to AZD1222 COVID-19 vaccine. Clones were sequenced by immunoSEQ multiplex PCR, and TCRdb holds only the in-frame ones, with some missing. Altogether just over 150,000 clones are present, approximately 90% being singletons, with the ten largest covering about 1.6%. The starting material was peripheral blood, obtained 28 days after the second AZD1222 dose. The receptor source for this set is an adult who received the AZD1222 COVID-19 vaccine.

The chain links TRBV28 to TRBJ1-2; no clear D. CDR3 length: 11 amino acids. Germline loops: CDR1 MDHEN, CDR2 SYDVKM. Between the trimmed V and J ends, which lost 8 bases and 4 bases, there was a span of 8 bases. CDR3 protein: CASSPAYGYTF. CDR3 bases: TGTGCCAGCTCCCCGGCCTATGGCTACACCTTC.

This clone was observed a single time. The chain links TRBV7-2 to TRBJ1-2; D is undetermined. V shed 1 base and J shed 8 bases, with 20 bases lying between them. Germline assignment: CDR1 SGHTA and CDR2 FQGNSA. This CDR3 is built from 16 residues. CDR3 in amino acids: CASSLDQPAYSYGYTF. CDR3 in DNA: TGTGCCAGCAGCTTAGACCAGCCCGCCTATTCTTACGGCTACACCTTC.

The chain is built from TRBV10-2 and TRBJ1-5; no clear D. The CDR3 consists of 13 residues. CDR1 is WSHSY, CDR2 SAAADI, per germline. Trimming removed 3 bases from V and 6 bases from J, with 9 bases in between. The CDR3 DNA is TGCGCCAGCAGTGACCCGGGTTTTCAGCCCCAGCATTTT. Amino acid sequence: CASSDPGFQPQHF.

The CDR3 region is CASSLLAGGQFPYNEQFF. CDR3 in DNA: TGTGCCAGCAGTTTACTAGCGGGGGGACAATTCCCCTACAATGAGCAGTTCTTC. The chain recombines TRBV7-8 with TRBJ2-1; 12 bases agree with TRBD2. V was clipped by 6 bases and J by 2 bases; unmatched bases: 11. From germline, CDR1 is SGHVS and CDR2 FQNEAQ. The CDR3 totals 18 residues.

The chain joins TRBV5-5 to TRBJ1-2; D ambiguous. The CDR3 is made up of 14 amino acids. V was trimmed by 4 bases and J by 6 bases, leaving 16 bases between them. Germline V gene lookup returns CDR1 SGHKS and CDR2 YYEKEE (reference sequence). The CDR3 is CASSLKTRQDGYTF. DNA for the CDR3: TGTGCCAGCAGCCTTAAGACACGCCAGGATGGCTACACCTTC.

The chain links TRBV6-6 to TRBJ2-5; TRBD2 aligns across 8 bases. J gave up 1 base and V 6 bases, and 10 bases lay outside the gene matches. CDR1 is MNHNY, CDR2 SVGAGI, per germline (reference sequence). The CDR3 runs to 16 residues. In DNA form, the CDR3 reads TGTGCCAGCAGCAACCGGGGGGCGGGGGGCCAAGAGACCCAGTACTTC. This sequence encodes CASSNRGAGGQETQYF.

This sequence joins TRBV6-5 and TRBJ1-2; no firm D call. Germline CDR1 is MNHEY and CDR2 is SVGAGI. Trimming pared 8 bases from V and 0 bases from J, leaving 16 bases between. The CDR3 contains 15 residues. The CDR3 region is CASQEMLGANYGYTF. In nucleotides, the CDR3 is TGTGCCAGCCAAGAGATGCTCGGAGCTAACTATGGCTACACCTTC.

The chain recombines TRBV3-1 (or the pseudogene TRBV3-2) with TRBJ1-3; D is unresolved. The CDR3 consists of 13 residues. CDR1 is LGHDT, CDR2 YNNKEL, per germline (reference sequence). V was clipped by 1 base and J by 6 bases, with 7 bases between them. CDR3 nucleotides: TGTGCCAGCAGCCAAGTACCCGCAAACACCATATATTTT. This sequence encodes CASSQVPANTIYF.

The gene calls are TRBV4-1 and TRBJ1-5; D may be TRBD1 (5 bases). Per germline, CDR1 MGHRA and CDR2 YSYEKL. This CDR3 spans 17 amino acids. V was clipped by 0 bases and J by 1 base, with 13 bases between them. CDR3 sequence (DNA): TGCGCCAGCAGCCAAGACATACGGGGGAAGAGCAATCAGCCCCAGCATTTT. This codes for CASSQDIRGKSNQPQHF.

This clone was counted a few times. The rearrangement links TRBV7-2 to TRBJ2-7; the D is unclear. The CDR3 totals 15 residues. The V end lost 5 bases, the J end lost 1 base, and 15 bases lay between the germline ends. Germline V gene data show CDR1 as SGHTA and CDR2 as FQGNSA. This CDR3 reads CASSPPGGLSYEQYF. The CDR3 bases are TGTGCCAGCAGCCCACCAGGTGGCCTTTCCTACGAGCAGTACTTC.

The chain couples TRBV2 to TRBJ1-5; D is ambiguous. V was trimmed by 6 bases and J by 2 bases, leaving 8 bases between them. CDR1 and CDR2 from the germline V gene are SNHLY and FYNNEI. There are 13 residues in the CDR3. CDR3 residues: CASRTERNQPQHF. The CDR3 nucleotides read TGTGCCAGCAGAACAGAGCGCAATCAGCCCCAGCATTTT. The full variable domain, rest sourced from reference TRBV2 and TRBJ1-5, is EPEVTQTPSHQVTQMGQEVILRCVPISNHLYFYWYRQILGQKVEFLVSFYNNEISEKSEIFDDQFSVERPDGSNFTLKIRSTKLEDSAMYFCASRTERNQPQHFGDGTRLSIL.

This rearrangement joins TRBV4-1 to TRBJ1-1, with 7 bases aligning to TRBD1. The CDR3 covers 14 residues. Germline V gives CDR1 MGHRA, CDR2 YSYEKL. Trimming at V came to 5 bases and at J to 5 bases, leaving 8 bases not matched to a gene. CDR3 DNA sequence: TGCGCCAGCAGCGACAGGGAGCTTGTAACTGAAGCTTTCTTT. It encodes CASSDRELVTEAFF.

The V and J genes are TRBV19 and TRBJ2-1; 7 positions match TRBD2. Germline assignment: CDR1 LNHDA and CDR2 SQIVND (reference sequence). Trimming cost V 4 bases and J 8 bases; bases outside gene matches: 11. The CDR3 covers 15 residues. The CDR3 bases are TGTGCCAGTAGTAGCTGGGGCGGGAGCTTGTATGAGCAGTTCTTC. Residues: CASSSWGGSLYEQFF.

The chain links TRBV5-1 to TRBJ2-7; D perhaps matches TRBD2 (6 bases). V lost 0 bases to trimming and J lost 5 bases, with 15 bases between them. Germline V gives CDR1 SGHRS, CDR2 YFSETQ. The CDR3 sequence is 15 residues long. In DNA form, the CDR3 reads TGCGCCAGCAGCTTGGTACCCGGGAGTAGGAACGAGCAGTACTTC. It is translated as CASSLVPGSRNEQYF.

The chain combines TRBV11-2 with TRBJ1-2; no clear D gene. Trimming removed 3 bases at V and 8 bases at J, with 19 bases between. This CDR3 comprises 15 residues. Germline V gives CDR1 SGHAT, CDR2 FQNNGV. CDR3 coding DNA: TGTGCCAGCAGCTTTACGTCGGGTGGGGATCGAGGCTACACCTTC. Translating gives CASSFTSGGDRGYTF.

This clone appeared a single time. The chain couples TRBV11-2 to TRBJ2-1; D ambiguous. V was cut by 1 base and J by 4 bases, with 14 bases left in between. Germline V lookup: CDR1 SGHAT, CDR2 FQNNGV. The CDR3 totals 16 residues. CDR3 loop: CASSLVRTQAYNEQFF. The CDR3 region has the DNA TGTGCCAGCAGCTTAGTCCGGACGCAAGCTTACAATGAGCAGTTCTTC.

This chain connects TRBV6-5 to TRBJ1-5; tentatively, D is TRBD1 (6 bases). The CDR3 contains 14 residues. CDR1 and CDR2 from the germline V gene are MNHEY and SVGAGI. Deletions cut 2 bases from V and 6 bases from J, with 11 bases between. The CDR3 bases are TGTGCCAGCAGTTACACAGGGACCGTTCAGCCCCAGCATTTT. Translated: CASSYTGTVQPQHF.

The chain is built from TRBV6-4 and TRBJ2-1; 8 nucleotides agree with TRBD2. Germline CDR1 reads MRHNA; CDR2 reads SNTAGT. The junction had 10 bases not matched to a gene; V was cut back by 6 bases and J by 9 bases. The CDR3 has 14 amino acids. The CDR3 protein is CASSPRREVSEQFF. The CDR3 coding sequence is TGTGCCAGCAGCCCTCGGCGGGAGGTCAGTGAGCAGTTCTTC.

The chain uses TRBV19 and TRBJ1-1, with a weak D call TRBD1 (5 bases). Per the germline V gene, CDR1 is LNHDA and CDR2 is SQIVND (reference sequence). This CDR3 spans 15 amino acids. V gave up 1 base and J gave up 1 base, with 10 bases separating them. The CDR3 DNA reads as TGTGCCAGTAGTATAGGCCCCAGGGCGAACACTGAAGCTTTCTTT. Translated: CASSIGPRANTEAFF.

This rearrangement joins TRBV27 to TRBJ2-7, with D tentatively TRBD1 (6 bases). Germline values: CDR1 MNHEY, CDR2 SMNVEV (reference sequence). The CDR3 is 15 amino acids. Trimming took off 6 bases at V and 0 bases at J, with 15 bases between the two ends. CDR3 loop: CASRVGQRSSYEQYF. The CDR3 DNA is TGTGCCAGCAGGGTCGGACAGAGGAGCTCCTACGAGCAGTACTTC.

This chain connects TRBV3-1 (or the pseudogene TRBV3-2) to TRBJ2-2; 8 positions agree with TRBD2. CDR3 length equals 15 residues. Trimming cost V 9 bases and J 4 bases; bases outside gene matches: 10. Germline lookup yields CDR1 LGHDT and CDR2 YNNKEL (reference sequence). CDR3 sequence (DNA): TGTGCCAGTCGTAGACGGGAGGGCCGCACCGGGGAGCTGTTTTTT. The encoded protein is CASRRREGRTGELFF.

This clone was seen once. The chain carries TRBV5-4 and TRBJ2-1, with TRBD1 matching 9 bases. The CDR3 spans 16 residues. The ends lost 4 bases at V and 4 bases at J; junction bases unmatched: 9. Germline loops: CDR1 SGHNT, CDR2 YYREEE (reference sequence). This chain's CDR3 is CASSGGTGKGYNEQFF. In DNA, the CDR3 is TGTGCCAGCAGCGGGGGGACAGGGAAGGGGTACAATGAGCAGTTCTTC.

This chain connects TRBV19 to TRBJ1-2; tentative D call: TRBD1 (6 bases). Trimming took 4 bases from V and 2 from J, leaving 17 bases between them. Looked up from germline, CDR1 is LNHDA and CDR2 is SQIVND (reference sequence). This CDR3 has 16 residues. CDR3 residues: CASSTQDRFYNYGYTF. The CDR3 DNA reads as TGTGCCAGTAGTACGCAAGACAGGTTCTACAACTATGGCTACACCTTC.

CDR3: CASSLIFGTGELFF. The CDR3 DNA reads as TGTGCCAGCAGCTTGATTTTTGGGACCGGGGAGCTGTTTTTT. This rearrangement joins TRBV5-5 to TRBJ2-2; no firm D call. The V gene's germline CDR1 is SGHKS and CDR2 YYEKEE (reference sequence). Trimming pared 1 base from V and 5 bases from J, leaving 9 bases between. This CDR3 contains 14 residues.

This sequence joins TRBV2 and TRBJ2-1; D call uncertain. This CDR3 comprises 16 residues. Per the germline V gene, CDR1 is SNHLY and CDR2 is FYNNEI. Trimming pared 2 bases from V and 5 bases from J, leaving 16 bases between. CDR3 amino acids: CASSEWQREENNEQFF. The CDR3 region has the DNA TGTGCCAGCAGTGAATGGCAGCGTGAGGAGAACAATGAGCAGTTCTTC.

Here the CDR3 reads CASSRGTLNQPQHF. The CDR3 coding sequence is TGTGCCAGCAGTCGGGGCACCTTAAATCAGCCCCAGCATTTT. The J gene is TRBJ1-5, the V gene TRBV6-2 or TRBV6-3; D possibly corresponds to TRBD1 (5 bases). Germline CDR1 and CDR2: MNHEY and SVGEGT. CDR3 length: 14 residues. V was trimmed by 5 bases and J by 4 bases, leaving 12 bases between them.

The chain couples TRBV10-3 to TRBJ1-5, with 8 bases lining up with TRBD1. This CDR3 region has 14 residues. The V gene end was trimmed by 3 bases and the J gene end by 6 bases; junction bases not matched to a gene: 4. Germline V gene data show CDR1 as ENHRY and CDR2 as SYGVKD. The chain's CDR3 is CAISERQGSQPQHF. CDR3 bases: TGTGCCATCAGTGAACGACAGGGGAGTCAGCCCCAGCATTTT.

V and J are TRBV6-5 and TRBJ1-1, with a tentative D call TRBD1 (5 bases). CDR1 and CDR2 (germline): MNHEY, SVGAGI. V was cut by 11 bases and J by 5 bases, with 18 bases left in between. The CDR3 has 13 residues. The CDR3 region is CAAKAGTKTEAFF. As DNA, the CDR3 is TGTGCCGCAAAAGCCGGGACCAAGACTGAAGCTTTCTTT.

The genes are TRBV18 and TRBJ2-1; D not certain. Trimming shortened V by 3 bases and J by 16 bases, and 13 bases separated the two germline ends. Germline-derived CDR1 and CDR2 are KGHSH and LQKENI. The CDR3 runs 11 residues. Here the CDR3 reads CASSPGSQKFF. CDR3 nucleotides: TGTGCCAGCTCACCCGGGTCCCAGAAATTCTTC. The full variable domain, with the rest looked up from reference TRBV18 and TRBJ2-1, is NAGVMQNPRHLVRRRGQEARLRCSPMKGHSHVYWYRQLPEEGLKFMVYLQKENIIDESGMPKERFSAEFPKEGPSILRIQQVVRGDSAAYFCASSPGSQKFFGPGTRLTVL.